Here is one T cell receptor beta chain with its context. This sample stems from a study of blood T cell repertoires in COVID-19. Study as a whole: Acute and convalescent COVID-19 specimens originated in the United States, Italy and Spain. From T cells, B-cell-depleted T cells, or PBMCs came the material, which was cDNA or gDNA.

The trim removed 1 base at V and 6 bases at J, leaving 9 bases unmatched. This CDR3 spans 16 amino acids. Germline CDR1 and CDR2: MNHNS and SASEGT. Original processing notes: Using reference gene primer amplification, nucleated cell counts were estimated. Clones were read by immunoSEQ multiplex PCR, and TCRdb kept only the in-frame ones, dropping some. From that table come the V and J calls and clone size; the DNA was used to work out D and trimming. Altogether some 210,000 clones are present, approximately 80% being singletons, with the ten largest covering roughly a fifth. The rearrangement uses TRBV6-1 and TRBJ1-2, with 9 bases aligning to TRBD1. The TCR comes from a human donor in a cohort sampled during active COVID-19. The sequencing sample was made of peripheral blood. DNA for the CDR3: TGTGCCAGCAGTGAAGGAGTTACGGGGACAGGGCATGGCTACACCTTC. It codes for CASSEGVTGTGHGYTF.